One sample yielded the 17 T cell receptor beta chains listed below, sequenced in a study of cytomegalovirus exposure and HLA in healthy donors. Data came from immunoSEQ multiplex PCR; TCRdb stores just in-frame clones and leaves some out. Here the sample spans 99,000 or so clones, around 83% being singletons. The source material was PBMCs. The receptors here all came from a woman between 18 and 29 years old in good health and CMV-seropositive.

The CDR3 sequence: CASSESGGWGPAKNIQYF. The CDR3 DNA reads TGCGCCAGCAGTGAGTCGGGTGGGTGGGGGCCGGCCAAAAACATTCAGTACTTC. The gene calls are TRBV10-2 and TRBJ2-4, with a tentative D call TRBD1 (6 bases). The V end lost 0 bases, the J end lost 1 base, and 16 bases lay between the germline ends. The CDR3 spans 18 residues. Germline lookup yields CDR1 WSHSY and CDR2 SAAADI.

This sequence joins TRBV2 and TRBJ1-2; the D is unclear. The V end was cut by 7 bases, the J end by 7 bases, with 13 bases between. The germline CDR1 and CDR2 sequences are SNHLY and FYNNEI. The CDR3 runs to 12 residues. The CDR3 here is CASNPRWAGYTF. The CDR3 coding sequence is TGTGCCAGCAATCCAAGGTGGGCTGGCTACACCTTC. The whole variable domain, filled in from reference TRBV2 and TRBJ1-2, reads EPEVTQTPSHQVTQMGQEVILRCVPISNHLYFYWYRQILGQKVEFLVSFYNNEISEKSEIFDDQFSVERPDGSNFTLKIRSTKLEDSAMYFCASNPRWAGYTFGSGTRLTVV.

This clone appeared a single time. The CDR3 nucleotides read TGTGCCAGTAGTTCGTATAGCGGGGGGGTAAGGAATGAGCAGTTCTTC. Translated: CASSSYSGGVRNEQFF. The chain carries TRBV19 and TRBJ2-1; 11 bases map to TRBD2. Germline V gene sequence: CDR1 LNHDA, CDR2 SQIVND (reference sequence). The V segment lost 5 bases and the J segment 7 bases; nucleotides outside the gene matches: 10. The CDR3 totals 16 residues.

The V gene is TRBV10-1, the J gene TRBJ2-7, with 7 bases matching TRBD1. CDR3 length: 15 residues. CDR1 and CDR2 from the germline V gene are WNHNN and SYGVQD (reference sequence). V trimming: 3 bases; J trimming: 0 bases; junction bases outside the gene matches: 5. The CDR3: CASSEFGDSSYEQYF. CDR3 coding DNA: TGCGCCAGCAGTGAATTTGGGGACAGCTCCTACGAGCAGTACTTC.

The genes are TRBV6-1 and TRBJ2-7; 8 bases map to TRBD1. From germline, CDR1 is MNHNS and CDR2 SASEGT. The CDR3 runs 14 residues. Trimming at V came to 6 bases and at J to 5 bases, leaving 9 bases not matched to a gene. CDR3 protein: CASRPRQGFDEQYF. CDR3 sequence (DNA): TGTGCCAGCAGGCCCCGACAGGGGTTCGACGAGCAGTACTTC.

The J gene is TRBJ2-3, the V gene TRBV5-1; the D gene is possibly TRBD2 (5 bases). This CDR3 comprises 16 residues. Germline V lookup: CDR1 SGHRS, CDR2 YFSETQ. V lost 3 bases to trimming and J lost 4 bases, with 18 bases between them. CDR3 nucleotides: TGCGCCAGCAGCTGGTCGGGGAAATCAGGTTCAGATACGCAGTATTTT. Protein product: CASSWSGKSGSDTQYF.

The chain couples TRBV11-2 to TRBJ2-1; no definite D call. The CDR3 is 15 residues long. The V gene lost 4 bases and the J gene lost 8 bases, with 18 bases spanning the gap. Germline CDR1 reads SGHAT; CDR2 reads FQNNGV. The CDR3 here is CASSSLPPIRDEQFF. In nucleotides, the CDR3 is TGTGCCAGCAGCTCCCTACCCCCGATCCGCGATGAGCAGTTCTTC. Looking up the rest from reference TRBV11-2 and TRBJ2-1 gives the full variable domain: EAGVAQSPRYKIIEKRQSVAFWCNPISGHATLYWYQQILGQGPKLLIQFQNNGVVDDSQLPKDRFSAERLKGVDSTLKIQPAKLEDSAVYLCASSSLPPIRDEQFFGPGTRLTVL.

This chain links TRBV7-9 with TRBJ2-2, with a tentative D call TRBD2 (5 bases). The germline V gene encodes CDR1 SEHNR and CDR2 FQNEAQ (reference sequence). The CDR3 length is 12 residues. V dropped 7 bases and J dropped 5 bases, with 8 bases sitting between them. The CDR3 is CASNGKTGELFF. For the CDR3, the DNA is TGTGCCAGCAACGGGAAAACCGGGGAGCTGTTTTTT.

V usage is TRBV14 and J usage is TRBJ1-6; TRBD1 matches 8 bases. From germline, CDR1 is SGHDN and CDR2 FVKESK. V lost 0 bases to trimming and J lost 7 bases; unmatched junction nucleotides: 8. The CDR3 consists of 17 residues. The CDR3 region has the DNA TGTGCCAGCAGCCAAGAATTTCTCAGGGGGCGAAATTCACCCCTCCACTTT. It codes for CASSQEFLRGRNSPLHF.

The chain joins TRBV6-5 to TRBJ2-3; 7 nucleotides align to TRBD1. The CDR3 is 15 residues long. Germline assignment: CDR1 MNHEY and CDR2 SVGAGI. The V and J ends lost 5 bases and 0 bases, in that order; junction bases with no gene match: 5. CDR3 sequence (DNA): TGTGCCAGCAGTCAGACAGGGCCTAGCACAGATACGCAGTATTTT. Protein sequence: CASSQTGPSTDTQYF.

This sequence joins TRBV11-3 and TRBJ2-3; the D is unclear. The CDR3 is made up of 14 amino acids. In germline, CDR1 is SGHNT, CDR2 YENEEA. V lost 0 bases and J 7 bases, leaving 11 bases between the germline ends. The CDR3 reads CASSLDTYGYTQYF. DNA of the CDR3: TGTGCCAGCAGCTTAGATACTTACGGGTATACGCAGTATTTT. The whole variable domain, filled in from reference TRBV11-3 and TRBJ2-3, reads EAGVVQSPRYKIIEKKQPVAFWCNPISGHNTLYWYLQNLGQGPELLIRYENEEAVDDSQLPKDRFSAERLKGVDSTLKIQPAELGDSAVYLCASSLDTYGYTQYFGPGTRLTVL.

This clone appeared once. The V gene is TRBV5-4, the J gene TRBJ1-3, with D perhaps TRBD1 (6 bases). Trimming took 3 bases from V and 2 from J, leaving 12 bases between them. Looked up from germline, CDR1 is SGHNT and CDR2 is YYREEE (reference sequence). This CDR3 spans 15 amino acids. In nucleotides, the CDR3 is TGTGCCAGCAGCTCAACAGGGAATACTGGAAACACCATATATTTT. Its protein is CASSSTGNTGNTIYF.

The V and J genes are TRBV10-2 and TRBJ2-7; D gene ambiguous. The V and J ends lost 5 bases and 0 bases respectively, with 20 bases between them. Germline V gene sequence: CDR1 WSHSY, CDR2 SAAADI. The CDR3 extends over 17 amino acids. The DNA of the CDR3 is TGCGCCAGCAGTTTTGAATTGTCGAGCTTGAGCTCCTACGAGCAGTACTTC. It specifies CASSFELSSLSSYEQYF.

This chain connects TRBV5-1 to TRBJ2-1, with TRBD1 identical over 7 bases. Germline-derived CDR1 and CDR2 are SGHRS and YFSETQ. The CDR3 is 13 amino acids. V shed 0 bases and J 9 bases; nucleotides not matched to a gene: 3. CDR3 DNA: TGCGCCAGCAGCTTGGAGGGGGCGGGTGAGCAGTTCTTC. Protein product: CASSLEGAGEQFF.

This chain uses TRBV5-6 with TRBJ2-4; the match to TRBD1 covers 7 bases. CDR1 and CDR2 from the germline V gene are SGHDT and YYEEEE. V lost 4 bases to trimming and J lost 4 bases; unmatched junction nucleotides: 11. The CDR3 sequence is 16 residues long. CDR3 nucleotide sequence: TGTGCCAGCAGCACTATGACAGGGTTAACGAAAAACATTCAGTACTTC. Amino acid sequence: CASSTMTGLTKNIQYF.

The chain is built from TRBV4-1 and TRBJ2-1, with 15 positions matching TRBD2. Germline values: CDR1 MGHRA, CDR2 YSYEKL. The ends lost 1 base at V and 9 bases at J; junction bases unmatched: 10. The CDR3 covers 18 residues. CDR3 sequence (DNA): TGCGCCAGCAGCCAAGCTGGTACCGGGACTAGCGGGAGGTTTGAGCAGTTCTTC. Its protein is CASSQAGTGTSGRFEQFF.

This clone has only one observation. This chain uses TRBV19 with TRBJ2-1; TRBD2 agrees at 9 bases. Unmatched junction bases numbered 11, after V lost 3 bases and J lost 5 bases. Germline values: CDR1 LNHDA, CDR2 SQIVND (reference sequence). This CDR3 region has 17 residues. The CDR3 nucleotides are TGTGCCAGTAGTATCTCCGCGCCACTAGCGGGTCACAATGAGCAGTTCTTC. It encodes CASSISAPLAGHNEQFF.